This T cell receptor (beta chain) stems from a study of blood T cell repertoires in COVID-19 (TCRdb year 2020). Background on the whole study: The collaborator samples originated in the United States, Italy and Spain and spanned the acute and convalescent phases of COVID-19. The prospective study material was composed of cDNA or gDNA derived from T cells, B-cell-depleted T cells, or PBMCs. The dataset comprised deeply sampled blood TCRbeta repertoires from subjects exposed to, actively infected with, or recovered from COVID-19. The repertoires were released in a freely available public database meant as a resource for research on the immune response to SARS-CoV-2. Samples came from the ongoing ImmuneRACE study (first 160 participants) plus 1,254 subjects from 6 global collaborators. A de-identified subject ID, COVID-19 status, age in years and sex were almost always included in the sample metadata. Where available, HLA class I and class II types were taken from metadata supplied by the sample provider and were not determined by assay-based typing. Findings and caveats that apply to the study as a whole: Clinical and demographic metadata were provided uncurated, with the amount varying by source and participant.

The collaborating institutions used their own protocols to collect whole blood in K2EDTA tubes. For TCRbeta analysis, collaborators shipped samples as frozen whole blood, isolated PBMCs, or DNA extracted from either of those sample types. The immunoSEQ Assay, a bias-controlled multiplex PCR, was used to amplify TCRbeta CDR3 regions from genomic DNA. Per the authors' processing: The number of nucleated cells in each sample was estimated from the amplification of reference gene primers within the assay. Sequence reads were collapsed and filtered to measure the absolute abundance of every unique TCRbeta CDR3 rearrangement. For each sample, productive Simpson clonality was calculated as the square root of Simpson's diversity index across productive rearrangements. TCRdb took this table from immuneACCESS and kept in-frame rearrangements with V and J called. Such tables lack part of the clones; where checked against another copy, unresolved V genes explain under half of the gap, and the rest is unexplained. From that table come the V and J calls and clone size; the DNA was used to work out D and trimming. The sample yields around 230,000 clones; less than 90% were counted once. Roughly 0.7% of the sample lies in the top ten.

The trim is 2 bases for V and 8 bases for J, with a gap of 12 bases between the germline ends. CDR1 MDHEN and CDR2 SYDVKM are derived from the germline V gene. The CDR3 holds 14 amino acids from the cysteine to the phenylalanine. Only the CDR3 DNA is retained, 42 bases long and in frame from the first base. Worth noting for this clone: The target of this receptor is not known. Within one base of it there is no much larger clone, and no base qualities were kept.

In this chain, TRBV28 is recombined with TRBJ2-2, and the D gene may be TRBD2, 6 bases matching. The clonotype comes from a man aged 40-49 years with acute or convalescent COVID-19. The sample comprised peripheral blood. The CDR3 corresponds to CASSLAAGRGELFF. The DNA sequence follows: TGTGCCAGCAGTTTAGCTGCGGGAAGGGGGGAGCTGTTTTTT.